The next 31 T cell receptor beta chains were all read from a single sample in a study of CD8 T cells in ankylosing spondylitis. TCRdb re-analysed the 5' RACE reads in MiXCR, keeping a single row per CDR3 protein. The sample carries approximately 290,000 distinct CDR3 sequences, less than 25% recorded once. The sequencing input was blood, either unsorted or a sorted T cell fraction (not recorded which). The receptors shown here come from a female donor with ankylosing spondylitis or in good health (not recorded which).

The CDR3 reads CSVAQREEQYF. The DNA for the CDR3 is TGCAGCGTTGCTCAGCGGGAGGAGCAGTACTTC. V usage is TRBV29-1 and J usage is TRBJ2-7; 8 nucleotides line up with TRBD2. Germline CDR1 is SQVTM and CDR2 is ANQGSEA. This CDR3 region has 11 residues. J gave up 7 bases and V 4 bases, and 3 bases lay outside the gene matches.

This chain uses TRBV6-5 with TRBJ2-1; 8 positions match TRBD2. V lost 0 bases, J lost 7 bases, and 8 bases stayed unmatched. The germline V gene encodes CDR1 MNHEY and CDR2 SVGAGI. The CDR3 contains 16 residues. The CDR3 coding sequence is TGTGCCAGCAGTTACTCGATTAGCGGGATGAGGAATGAGCAGTTCTTC. It specifies CASSYSISGMRNEQFF.

This clonotype was detected a few times. The chain combines TRBV20-1 with TRBJ2-7, with D tentatively TRBD2 (5 bases). There are 13 residues in the CDR3. Germline V CDR1 and CDR2: DFQATT, SNEGSKA (reference sequence). Trimming pared 3 bases from V and 10 bases from J, leaving 19 bases between. CDR3 sequence: CSASSPPHREQYF. DNA for the CDR3: TGCAGTGCTAGCTCCCCTCCTCACCGGGAACAGTACTTC.

This clonotype came up a few times. The chain joins TRBV9 to TRBJ2-5; D unclear. Germline V lookup: CDR1 SGDLS, CDR2 YYNGEE. V dropped 0 bases and J dropped 5 bases, with 8 bases sitting between them. The CDR3 extends over 13 amino acids. The CDR3 is CASSVALWETQYF. The CDR3 DNA is TGTGCCAGCAGCGTAGCTCTGTGGGAGACCCAGTACTTC. Full variable domain (outside the CDR3, taken from reference TRBV9 and TRBJ2-5): DSGVTQTPKHLITATGQRVTLRCSPRSGDLSVYWYQQSLDQGLQFLIQYYNGEERAKGNILERFSAQQFPDLHSELNLSSLELGDSALYFCASSVALWETQYFGPGTRLLVL.

The gene calls are TRBV12-5 and TRBJ2-5; D is unclear. Germline V gives CDR1 LGHNT, CDR2 FRNRAP. Deletions cut 1 base from V and 7 bases from J, with 19 bases between. The CDR3 is 16 residues long. CDR3: CASGLAPRNTLGTQYF. For the CDR3, the DNA is TGTGCTAGTGGTTTGGCGCCAAGAAACACCCTCGGGACCCAGTACTTC.

This clonotype turned up a few times. This chain connects TRBV6-1 to TRBJ1-5, with D unclear. Per germline, CDR1 MNHNS and CDR2 SASEGT. Deletions cut 5 bases from V and 5 bases from J, with 1 base between. The CDR3 loop spans 10 amino acids. The CDR3 nucleotides are TGTGCCAGCAGTTATCAGCCCCAGCATTTT. Protein sequence: CASSYQPQHF.

Ten or more counts support this clonotype. The chain joins TRBV7-9 to TRBJ1-1; 10 bases line up with TRBD1. V shed 2 bases and J 2 bases; nucleotides not matched to a gene: 5. In germline, CDR1 is SEHNR, CDR2 FQNEAQ (reference sequence). The CDR3 covers 16 residues. As DNA, the CDR3 is TGTGCCAGCAGCTTAAGTGGGACAGGGGCCAACACTGAAGCTTTCTTT. It yields the protein CASSLSGTGANTEAFF. Full variable domain (outside the CDR3, taken from reference TRBV7-9 and TRBJ1-1): DTGVSQNPRHKITKRGQNVTFRCDPISEHNRLYWYRQTLGQGPEFLTYFQNEAQLEKSRLLSDRFSAERPKGSFSTLEIQRTEQGDSAMYLCASSLSGTGANTEAFFGQGTRLTVV.

This clonotype appeared a few times. The chain employs TRBV5-1 and TRBJ1-1; no clear D gene. The V end lost 1 base, the J end lost 0 bases, and 13 bases lay between the germline ends. CDR1 is SGHRS, CDR2 YFSETQ, per germline. This CDR3 is 16 amino acids long. The CDR3 nucleotides read TGCGCCAGCAGCTTGAGGCTTAGAGATTTGAACACTGAAGCTTTCTTT. This translates into CASSLRLRDLNTEAFF.

V is TRBV12-3 or TRBV12-4 and J is TRBJ1-1, with D tentatively TRBD1 (6 bases). This CDR3 region has 15 residues. V lost 6 bases and J 0 bases, leaving 14 bases between the germline ends. CDR3: CASSFVDRLNTEAFF. The CDR3 DNA follows: TGTGCCAGCAGCTTCGTCGACAGGCTGAACACTGAAGCTTTCTTT.

This clonotype was counted ten times or more. V and J are TRBV10-3 and TRBJ2-3; D is unclear. With 3 bases removed from V and 4 bases from J, the gap between germline ends came to 8 bases. The germline gives CDR1 ENHRY, CDR2 SYGVKD. The CDR3 runs to 13 residues. CDR3: CAISDGNADTQYF. In DNA, the CDR3 is TGTGCCATCAGTGATGGGAATGCAGATACGCAGTATTTT.

The chain combines TRBV6-2 or TRBV6-3 with TRBJ2-7; a possible D gene is TRBD2 (6 bases). The germline gives CDR1 MNHEY, CDR2 SVGEGT. CDR3 length: 16 residues. Trimming shortened V by 3 bases and J by 0 bases, and 15 bases separated the two germline ends. The CDR3 coding sequence is TGTGCCAGCAGTTATCATGAGGGAGGATACTCCTACGAGCAGTACTTC. Encoded protein: CASSYHEGGYSYEQYF.

This chain links TRBV15 with TRBJ2-2, with D hard to call. The CDR3 runs 13 residues. The germline V gene encodes CDR1 LNHNV and CDR2 YYDKDF (reference sequence). The V and J ends lost 5 bases and 7 bases respectively, with 11 bases between them. Here the CDR3 DNA reads TGTGCCACCAGCTCCTGGACGGGCGGGGAGCTGTTTTTT. Translated: CATSSWTGGELFF.

CDR3 residues: CASRMEGDTEAFF. The CDR3 coding sequence is TGTGCCAGCAGGATGGAAGGAGACACTGAAGCTTTCTTT. J is TRBJ1-1 and V is TRBV6-4; D unclear. Germline V gene data show CDR1 as MRHNA and CDR2 as SNTAGT. Trimming removed 6 bases from V and 3 bases from J, with 11 bases in between. The CDR3 has 13 amino acids.

This clonotype was found a few times. The V and J genes are TRBV20-1 and TRBJ2-7, with 10 bases aligning to TRBD2. Unmatched junction bases numbered 9, after V lost 4 bases and J lost 3 bases. The CDR3 has 15 amino acids. Per the germline V gene, CDR1 is DFQATT and CDR2 is SNEGSKA (reference sequence). The chain's CDR3 is CSATIGLADVYEQYF. Written as DNA, the CDR3 is TGCAGTGCTACGATCGGACTAGCGGACGTCTACGAGCAGTACTTC.

This clonotype has ten or more counts. The chain is built from TRBV12-3 or TRBV12-4 and TRBJ1-2; weak D call: TRBD1 (5 bases). There are 14 residues in the CDR3. Trimming cost V 6 bases and J 0 bases, with 11 bases left between them. CDR3 amino acids: CASRGTGANYGYTF. As DNA, the CDR3 is TGTGCCAGCAGGGGGACGGGAGCTAACTATGGCTACACCTTC.

Ten or more counts support this clonotype. This sequence joins TRBV12-3 or TRBV12-4 and TRBJ2-1, with no clear D. Trimming removed 6 bases at V and 6 bases at J, with 12 bases between. The CDR3 runs 13 residues. The CDR3 nucleotides are TGTGCCAGCAGCGATTCTTTTAGCAATGAGCAGTTCTTC. It codes for CASSDSFSNEQFF.

This clonotype was counted a few times. The V and J genes are TRBV7-3 and TRBJ2-1, with D perhaps given as TRBD1 or TRBD2 (5 bases each). The CDR3 has 12 amino acids. Germline values: CDR1 SGHTA, CDR2 FQGTGA. V lost 5 bases and J lost 10, with 12 bases in between. CDR3: CASSTLGEEQFF. The CDR3 nucleotides read TGTGCCAGCAGCACGCTAGGGGAGGAGCAGTTCTTC.

This clonotype occurred a few times. The gene calls are TRBV7-2 and TRBJ2-1; D might be TRBD1 (6 bases). The germline V gene encodes CDR1 SGHTA and CDR2 FQGNSA. This CDR3 comprises 12 residues. V lost 4 bases, J lost 10 bases, and 11 bases lay in between. DNA of the CDR3: TGTGCCAGCAGCTACAGGGTTGGCGAGCAGTTCTTC. The encoded protein is CASSYRVGEQFF. Looking up the rest from reference TRBV7-2 and TRBJ2-1 gives the full variable domain: GAGVSQSPSNKVTEKGKDVELRCDPISGHTALYWYRQSLGQGLEFLIYFQGNSAPDKSGLPSDRFSAERTGGSVSTLTIQRTQQEDSAVYLCASSYRVGEQFFGPGTRLTVL.

This rearrangement joins TRBV20-1 to TRBJ2-2; TRBD1 or TRBD2 may be the D gene (5 bases each). Per the germline V gene, CDR1 is DFQATT and CDR2 is SNEGSKA (reference sequence). V was pared by 5 bases and J by 4 bases, with 14 bases between. The CDR3 totals 14 residues. This CDR3 is CSAEDRGVTGELFF. The DNA for the CDR3 is TGCAGTGCTGAAGACAGAGGGGTCACCGGGGAGCTGTTTTTT.

The chain has TRBV10-3 and TRBJ1-4; D is undetermined. Trimming took off 5 bases at V and 0 bases at J, with 4 bases between the two ends. This CDR3 region has 13 residues. Germline-derived CDR1 and CDR2 are ENHRY and SYGVKD. The CDR3 DNA sequence: TGTGCCATCAGTACGGCAACTAATGAAAAACTGTTTTTT. Encoded protein: CAISTATNEKLFF.

Only a few counts were recorded for this clonotype. The chain is built from TRBV12-3 or TRBV12-4 and TRBJ2-3; TRBD1 aligns across 10 bases. This CDR3 is built from 15 residues. V dropped 5 bases and J dropped 2; count of bases not matched to a gene: 4. The CDR3 is CASSPGTGDTDTQYF. As DNA, the CDR3 is TGTGCCAGCAGTCCCGGGACAGGGGACACAGATACGCAGTATTTT.

The V call is TRBV12-3 or TRBV12-4, the J call TRBJ2-2, with D uncertain. The CDR3 extends over 14 amino acids. Between the trimmed V and J ends, which lost 6 bases and 7 bases, there was a span of 15 bases. The CDR3 sequence: CASRLGFLHGELFF. The CDR3 bases are TGTGCCAGCAGATTGGGCTTTCTCCACGGGGAGCTGTTTTTT.

This CDR3 reads CATSRGGYNEQFF. The CDR3 DNA reads TGTGCCACCAGCAGAGGGGGCTACAATGAGCAGTTCTTC. This chain connects TRBV15 to TRBJ2-1; D call uncertain. The CDR3 contains 13 residues. Germline V lookup: CDR1 LNHNV, CDR2 YYDKDF (reference sequence). V was trimmed by 1 base and J by 3 bases, leaving 4 bases between them.

Concerning this clonotype itself: The junction and the germline gene differ at one end; a read error may be behind it. The rearrangement uses TRBV7-8 and TRBJ1-2; 8 bases fit TRBD1. Looked up from germline, CDR1 is SGHVS and CDR2 is FQNEAQ. The CDR3 has 16 residues. The CDR3 here is CASSLGRQGRNYGYTF. The CDR3 bases are TGCGCCAGCAGCTTAGGCCGACAGGGGCGAAACTATGGCTACACCTTC.

The CDR3 DNA follows: TGTGCCAGCTCATCAACTAACACTGAAGCTTTCTTT. It yields the protein CASSSTNTEAFF. This chain connects TRBV18 to TRBJ1-1; unclear D gene. The ends were cut back, 5 bases at V and 2 bases at J, with 6 bases in the middle. The CDR3 is 12 amino acids. Germline V CDR1 and CDR2: KGHSH, LQKENI.

The rearrangement uses TRBV11-2 and TRBJ2-3; TRBD2 aligns across 10 bases. J gave up 2 bases and V 5 bases, and 13 bases lay outside the gene matches. Germline V gene lookup returns CDR1 SGHAT and CDR2 FQNNGV. The CDR3 length is 18 residues. The CDR3 nucleotides read TGTGCCAGCAGCCCATTACACTCGAGCGGGAGGGCCACAGATACGCAGTATTTT. It specifies CASSPLHSSGRATDTQYF.

This clonotype was counted between two and nine times. CDR3 residues: CASSSLRTSGRTNTGELFF. CDR3 DNA: TGTGCCAGCAGCTCTTTAAGGACTAGCGGGAGAACGAACACCGGGGAGCTGTTTTTT. The chain combines TRBV7-8 with TRBJ2-2, with 13 bases fitting TRBD2. Germline V CDR1 and CDR2: SGHVS, FQNEAQ. J gave up 0 bases and V 4 bases, and 8 bases lay outside the gene matches. The CDR3 contains 19 residues.

The V call is TRBV20-1, the J call TRBJ1-5; 9 positions agree with TRBD1. The CDR3 consists of 14 residues. Germline lookup yields CDR1 DFQATT and CDR2 SNEGSKA (reference sequence). Trimming at V came to 6 bases and at J to 4 bases, leaving 7 bases not matched to a gene. The CDR3 protein is CSAMYRGQNQPQHF. The CDR3 region has the DNA TGCAGTGCCATGTACAGGGGGCAGAATCAGCCCCAGCATTTT.

Here the CDR3 reads CASSHFYGQGRVEAFF. Here the CDR3 DNA reads TGTGCCAGCAGTCATTTTTACGGGCAGGGAAGGGTTGAAGCTTTCTTT. The chain couples TRBV6-1 to TRBJ1-1; the D gene is possibly TRBD1 (5 bases). Trimming removed 5 bases from V and 7 bases from J, with 23 bases in between. The germline V gene has CDR1 MNHNS and CDR2 SASEGT. The CDR3 runs 16 residues.

This clonotype was found a few times. The rearrangement joins TRBV12-3 or TRBV12-4 to TRBJ2-2; D is undetermined. With 8 bases removed from V and 0 bases from J, the gap between germline ends came to 10 bases. The CDR3 spans 14 residues. CDR3 bases: TGTGCCAGCCGTCCTATACCGAACACCGGGGAGCTGTTTTTT. The encoded protein is CASRPIPNTGELFF.

This clonotype showed up just once. V usage is TRBV24-1 and J usage is TRBJ2-3, with TRBD2 as a possible D gene (5 bases). V was shortened by 1 base and J by 0 bases, with 13 bases between the two germline ends. This CDR3 has 17 residues. Germline CDR1 KGHDR, CDR2 SFDVKD. The CDR3 coding sequence is TGTGCCACCAGTGATTTTAGAGGGAGCTCTAGCACAGATACGCAGTATTTT. Protein product: CATSDFRGSSSTDTQYF.